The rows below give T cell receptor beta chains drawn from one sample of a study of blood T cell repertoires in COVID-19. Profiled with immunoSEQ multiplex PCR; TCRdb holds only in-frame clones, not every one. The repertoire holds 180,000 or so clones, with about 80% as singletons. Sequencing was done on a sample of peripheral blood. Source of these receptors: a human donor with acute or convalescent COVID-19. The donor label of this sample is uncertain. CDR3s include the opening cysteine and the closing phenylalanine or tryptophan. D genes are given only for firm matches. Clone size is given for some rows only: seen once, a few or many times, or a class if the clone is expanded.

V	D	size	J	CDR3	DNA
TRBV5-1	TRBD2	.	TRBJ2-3	CASSFGLAGPTDTQYF	TGCGCCAGCAGCTTCGGACTAGCGGGACCCACAGATACGCAGTATTTT
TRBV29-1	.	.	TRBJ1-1	CSVLQGITEAFF	TGCAGCGTCCTACAGGGAATCACTGAAGCTTTCTTT
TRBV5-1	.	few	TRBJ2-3	CASSLDRFTDTQYF	TGCGCCAGCAGCTTGGACCGGTTCACAGATACGCAGTATTTT
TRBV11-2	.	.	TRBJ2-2	CASRGTVNTGELFF	TGTGCCAGCCGCGGGACGGTGAACACCGGGGAGCTGTTTTTT
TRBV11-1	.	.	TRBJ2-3	CASSTRRTTDTQYF	TGTGCCAGCAGCACCCGACGGACTACAGATACGCAGTATTTT
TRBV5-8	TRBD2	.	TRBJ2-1	CASSPGLAGDNEQFF	TGTGCCAGCAGCCCCGGACTAGCGGGAGACAATGAGCAGTTCTTC
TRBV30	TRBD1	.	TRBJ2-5	CAWSVRDRGIAGLQETQYF	TGTGCCTGGAGTGTAAGGGACAGGGGGATAGCGGGACTCCAAGAGACCCAGTACTTC
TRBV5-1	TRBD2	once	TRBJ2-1	CASSSRLAGGSNEQFF	TGCGCCAGCAGCTCAAGACTAGCGGGAGGGTCTAATGAGCAGTTCTTC
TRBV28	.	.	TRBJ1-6	CASSLGGGRNSPLHF	TGTGCCAGCAGTTTAGGGGGGGGCAGGAATTCACCCCTCCACTTT
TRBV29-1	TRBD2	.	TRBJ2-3	CSVPRTSENTQYF	TGCAGCGTTCCCCGGACTAGCGAGAATACGCAGTATTTT
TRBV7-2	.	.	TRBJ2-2	CASREGRDTGELFF	TGTGCCAGCAGGGAGGGACGTGACACCGGGGAGCTGTTTTTT
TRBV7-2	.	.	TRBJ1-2	CASKVSGVAGYTF	TGTGCCAGCAAAGTTTCCGGGGTGGCCGGCTACACCTTC
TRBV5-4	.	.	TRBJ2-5	CASSFERRETQYF	TGTGCCAGCAGCTTCGAGCGTAGGGAGACCCAGTACTTC
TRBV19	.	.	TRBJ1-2	CASSILTDHGYTF	TGTGCCAGTAGTATATTGACAGACCATGGCTACACCTTC
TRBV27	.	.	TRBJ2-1	CASSLRGFYNEQFF	TGTGCCAGCAGTCTGCGGGGTTTCTACAATGAGCAGTTCTTC
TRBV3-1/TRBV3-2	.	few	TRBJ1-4	CASSQAVATNEKLFF	TGTGCCAGCAGCCAGGCGGTTGCAACTAATGAAAAACTGTTTTTT
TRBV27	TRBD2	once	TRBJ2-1	CASSLSLAGRTEFF	TGTGCCAGCAGTTTAAGTCTAGCGGGGCGGACAGAGTTCTTC
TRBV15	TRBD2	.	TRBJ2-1	CATSRDRRERYNEQFF	TGTGCCACCAGCAGAGATAGGCGGGAGAGGTACAATGAGCAGTTCTTC
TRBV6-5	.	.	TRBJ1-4	CASRGVFREKLFF	TGTGCCAGCCGGGGGGTATTTCGTGAAAAACTGTTTTTT
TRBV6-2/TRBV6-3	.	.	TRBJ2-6	CASSFNRFGANVLTF	TGTGCCAGCAGTTTCAACAGGTTCGGGGCCAACGTCCTGACTTTC
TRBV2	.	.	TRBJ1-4	CASSGGLQVREKLFF	TGTGCCAGCAGTGGGGGACTCCAGGTTAGGGAAAAACTGTTTTTT